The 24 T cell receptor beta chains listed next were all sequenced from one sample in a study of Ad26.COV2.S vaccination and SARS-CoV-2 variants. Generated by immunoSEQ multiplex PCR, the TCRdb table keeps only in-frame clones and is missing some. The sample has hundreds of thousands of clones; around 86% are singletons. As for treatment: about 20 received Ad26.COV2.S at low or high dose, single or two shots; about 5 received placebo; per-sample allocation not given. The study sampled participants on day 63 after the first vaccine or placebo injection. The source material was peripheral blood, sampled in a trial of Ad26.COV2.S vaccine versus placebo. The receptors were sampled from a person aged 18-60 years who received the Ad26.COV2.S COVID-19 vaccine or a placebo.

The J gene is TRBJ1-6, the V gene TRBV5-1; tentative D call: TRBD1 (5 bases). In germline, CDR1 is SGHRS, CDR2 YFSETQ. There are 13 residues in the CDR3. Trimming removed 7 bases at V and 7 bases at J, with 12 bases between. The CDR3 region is CASSGTVNSPLHF. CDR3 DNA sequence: TGCGCCAGCTCCGGGACGGTGAATTCACCCCTCCACTTT.

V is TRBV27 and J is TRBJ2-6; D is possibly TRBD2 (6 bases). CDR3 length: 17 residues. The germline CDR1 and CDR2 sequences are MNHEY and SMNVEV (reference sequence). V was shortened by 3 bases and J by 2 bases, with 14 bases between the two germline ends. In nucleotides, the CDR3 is TGTGCCAGCAGTTTGCGGGGTGTTGGTCCTGGGGCCAACGTCCTGACTTTC. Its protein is CASSLRGVGPGANVLTF. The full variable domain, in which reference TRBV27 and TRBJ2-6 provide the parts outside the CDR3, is EAQVTQNPRYLITVTGKKLTVTCSQNMNHEYMSWYRQDPGLGLRQIYYSMNVEVTDKGDVPEGYKVSRKEKRNFPLILESPSPNQTSLYFCASSLRGVGPGANVLTFGAGSRLTVL.

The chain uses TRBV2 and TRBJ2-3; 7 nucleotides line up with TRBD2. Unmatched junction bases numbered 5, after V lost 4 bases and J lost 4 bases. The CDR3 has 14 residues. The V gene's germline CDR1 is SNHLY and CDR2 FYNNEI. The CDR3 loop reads CASSVIRGADTQYF. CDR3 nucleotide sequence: TGTGCCAGCAGTGTGATCCGGGGGGCAGATACGCAGTATTTT.

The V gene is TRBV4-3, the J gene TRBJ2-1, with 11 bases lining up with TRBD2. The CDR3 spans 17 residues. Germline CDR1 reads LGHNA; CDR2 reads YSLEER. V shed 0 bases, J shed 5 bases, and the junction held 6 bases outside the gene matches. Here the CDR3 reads CASSQDGPSGGNNEQFF. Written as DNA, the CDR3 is TGCGCCAGCAGCCAAGATGGGCCTAGCGGGGGGAACAATGAGCAGTTCTTC.

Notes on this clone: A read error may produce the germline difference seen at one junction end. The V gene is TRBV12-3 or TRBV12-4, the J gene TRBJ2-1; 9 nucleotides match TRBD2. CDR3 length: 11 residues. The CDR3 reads CASRERGAVLF. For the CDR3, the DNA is TGTGCCAGCAGAGAGCGGGGGGCGGTGCTCTTC.

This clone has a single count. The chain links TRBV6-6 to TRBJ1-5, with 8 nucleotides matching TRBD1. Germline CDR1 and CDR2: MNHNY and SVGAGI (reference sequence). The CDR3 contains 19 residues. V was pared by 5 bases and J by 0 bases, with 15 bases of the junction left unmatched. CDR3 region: CASSRQGYESRISNQPQHF. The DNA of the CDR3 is TGTGCCAGCAGTCGACAGGGGTATGAGAGCCGAATTAGCAATCAGCCCCAGCATTTT.

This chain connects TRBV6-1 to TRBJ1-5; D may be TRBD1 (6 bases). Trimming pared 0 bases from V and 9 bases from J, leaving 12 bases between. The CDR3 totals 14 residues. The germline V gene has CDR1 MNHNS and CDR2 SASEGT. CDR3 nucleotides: TGTGCCAGCAGTGAAGCCCAGGGGTTCACGCCCCAGCATTTT. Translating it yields CASSEAQGFTPQHF.

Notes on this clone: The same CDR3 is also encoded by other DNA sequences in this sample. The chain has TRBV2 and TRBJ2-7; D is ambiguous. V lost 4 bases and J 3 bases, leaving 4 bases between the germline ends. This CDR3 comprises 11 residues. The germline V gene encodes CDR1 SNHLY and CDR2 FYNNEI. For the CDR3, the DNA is TGTGCCAGCAGTGCCAGCTACGAGCAGTACTTC. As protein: CASSASYEQYF.

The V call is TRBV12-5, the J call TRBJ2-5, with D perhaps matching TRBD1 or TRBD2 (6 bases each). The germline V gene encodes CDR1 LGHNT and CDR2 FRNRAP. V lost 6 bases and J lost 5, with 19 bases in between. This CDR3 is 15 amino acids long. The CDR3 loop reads CASGPVGLGGETQYF. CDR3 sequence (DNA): TGTGCTAGTGGCCCCGTAGGGCTAGGGGGGGAGACCCAGTACTTC.

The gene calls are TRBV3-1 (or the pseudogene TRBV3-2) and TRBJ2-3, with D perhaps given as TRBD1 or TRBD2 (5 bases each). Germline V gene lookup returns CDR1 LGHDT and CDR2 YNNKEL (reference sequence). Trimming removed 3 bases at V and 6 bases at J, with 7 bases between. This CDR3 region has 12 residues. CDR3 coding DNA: TGTGCCAGCAGCCAGGGGGACGATACGCAGTATTTT. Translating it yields CASSQGDDTQYF.

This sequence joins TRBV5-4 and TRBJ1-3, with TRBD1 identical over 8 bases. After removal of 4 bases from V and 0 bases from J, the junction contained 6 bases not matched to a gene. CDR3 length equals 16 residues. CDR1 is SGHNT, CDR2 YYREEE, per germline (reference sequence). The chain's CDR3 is CASSRMGQDSGNTIYF. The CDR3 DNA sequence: TGTGCCAGCAGCCGGATGGGACAGGACTCTGGAAACACCATATATTTT.

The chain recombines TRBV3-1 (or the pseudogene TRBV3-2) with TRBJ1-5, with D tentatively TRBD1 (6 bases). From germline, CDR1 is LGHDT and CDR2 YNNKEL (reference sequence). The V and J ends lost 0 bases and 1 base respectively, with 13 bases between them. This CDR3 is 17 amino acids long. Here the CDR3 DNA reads TGTGCCAGCAGCCAAGATCGGGGGCCCGAAAGCAATCAGCCCCAGCATTTT. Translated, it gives CASSQDRGPESNQPQHF.

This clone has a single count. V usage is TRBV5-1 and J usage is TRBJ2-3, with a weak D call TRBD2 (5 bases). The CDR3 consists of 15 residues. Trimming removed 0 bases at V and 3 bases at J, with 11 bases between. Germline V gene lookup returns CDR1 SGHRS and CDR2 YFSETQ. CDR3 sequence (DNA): TGCGCCAGCAGCTTGGTGTCCCTAGCAACAGATACGCAGTATTTT. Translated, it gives CASSLVSLATDTQYF. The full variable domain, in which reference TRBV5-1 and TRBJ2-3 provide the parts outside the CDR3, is KAGVTQTPRYLIKTRGQQVTLSCSPISGHRSVSWYQQTPGQGLQFLFEYFSETQRNKGNFPGRFSGRQFSNSRSEMNVSTLELGDSALYLCASSLVSLATDTQYFGPGTRLTVL.

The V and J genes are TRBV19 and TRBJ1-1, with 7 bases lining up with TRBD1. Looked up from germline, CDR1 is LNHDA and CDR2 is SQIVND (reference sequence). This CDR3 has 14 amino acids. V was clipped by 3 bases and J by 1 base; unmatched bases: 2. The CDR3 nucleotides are TGTGCCAGTAGTATCGGACAGGCGAACACTGAAGCTTTCTTT. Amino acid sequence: CASSIGQANTEAFF.

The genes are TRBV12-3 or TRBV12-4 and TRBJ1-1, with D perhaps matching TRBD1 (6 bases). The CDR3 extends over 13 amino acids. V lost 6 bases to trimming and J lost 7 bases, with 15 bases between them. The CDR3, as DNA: TGTGCCAGCAGGCGGGACAAAGTTATTGAAGCTTTCTTT. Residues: CASRRDKVIEAFF.

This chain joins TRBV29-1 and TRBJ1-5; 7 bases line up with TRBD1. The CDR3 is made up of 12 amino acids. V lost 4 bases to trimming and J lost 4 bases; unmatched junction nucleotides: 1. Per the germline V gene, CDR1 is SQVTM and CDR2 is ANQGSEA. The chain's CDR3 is CSVAGGNQPQHF. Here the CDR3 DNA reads TGCAGCGTTGCAGGGGGTAATCAGCCCCAGCATTTT.

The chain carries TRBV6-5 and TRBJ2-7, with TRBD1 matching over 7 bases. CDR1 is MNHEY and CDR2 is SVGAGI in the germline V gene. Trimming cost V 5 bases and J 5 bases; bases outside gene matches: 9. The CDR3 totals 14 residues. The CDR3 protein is CASSTKTGYDEQYF. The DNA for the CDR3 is TGTGCCAGCAGTACCAAGACAGGGTACGACGAGCAGTACTTC.

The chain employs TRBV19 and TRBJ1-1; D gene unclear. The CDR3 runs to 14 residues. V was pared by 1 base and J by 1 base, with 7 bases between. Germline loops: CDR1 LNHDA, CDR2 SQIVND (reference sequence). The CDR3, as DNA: TGTGCCAGTAGTATAGGGATTGGGAACACTGAAGCTTTCTTT. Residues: CASSIGIGNTEAFF.

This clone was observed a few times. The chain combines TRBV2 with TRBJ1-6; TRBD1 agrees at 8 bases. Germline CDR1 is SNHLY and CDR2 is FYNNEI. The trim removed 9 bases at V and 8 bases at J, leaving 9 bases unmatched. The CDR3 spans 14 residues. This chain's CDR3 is CARRLQGDHSPLHF. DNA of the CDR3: TGTGCCAGAAGATTACAGGGGGATCATTCACCCCTCCACTTT.

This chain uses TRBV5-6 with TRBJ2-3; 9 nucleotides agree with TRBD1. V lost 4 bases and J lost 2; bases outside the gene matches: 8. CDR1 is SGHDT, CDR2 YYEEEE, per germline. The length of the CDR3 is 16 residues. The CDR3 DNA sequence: TGTGCCAGCAGCATGGCGGGACAGGGACCCACAGATACGCAGTATTTT. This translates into CASSMAGQGPTDTQYF.

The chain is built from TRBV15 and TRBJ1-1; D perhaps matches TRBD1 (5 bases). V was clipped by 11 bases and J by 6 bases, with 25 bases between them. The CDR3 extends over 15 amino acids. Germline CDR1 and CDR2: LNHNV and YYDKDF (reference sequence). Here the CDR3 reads CAAQRGFNRGPEAFF. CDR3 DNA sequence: TGTGCCGCACAAAGGGGTTTTAACCGCGGGCCTGAAGCTTTCTTT. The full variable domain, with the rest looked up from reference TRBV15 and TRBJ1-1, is DAMVIQNPRYQVTQFGKPVTLSCSQTLNHNVMYWYQQKSSQAPKLLFHYYDKDFNNEADTPDNFQSRRPNTSFCFLDIRSPGLGDTAMYLCAAQRGFNRGPEAFFGQGTRLTVV.

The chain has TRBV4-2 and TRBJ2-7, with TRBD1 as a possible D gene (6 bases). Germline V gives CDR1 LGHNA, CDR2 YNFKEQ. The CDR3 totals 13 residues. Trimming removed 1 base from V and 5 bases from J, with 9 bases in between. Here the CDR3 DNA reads TGTGCCAGCAGCCAAGGGGGGCAAAACGAGCAGTACTTC. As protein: CASSQGGQNEQYF.

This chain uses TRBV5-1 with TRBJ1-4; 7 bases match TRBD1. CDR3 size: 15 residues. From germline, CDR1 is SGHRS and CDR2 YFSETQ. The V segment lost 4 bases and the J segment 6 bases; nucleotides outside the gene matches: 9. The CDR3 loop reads CASSGEGASYEKLFF. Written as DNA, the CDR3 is TGCGCCAGCAGCGGGGAGGGGGCGAGTTATGAAAAACTGTTTTTT.

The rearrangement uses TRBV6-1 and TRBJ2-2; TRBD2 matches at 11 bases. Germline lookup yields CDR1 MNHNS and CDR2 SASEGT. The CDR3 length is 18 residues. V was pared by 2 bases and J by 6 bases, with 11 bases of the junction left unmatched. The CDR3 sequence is CASSEFLTSGEISGELFF. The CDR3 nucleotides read TGTGCCAGCAGTGAATTTCTGACTAGCGGGGAAATCTCCGGGGAGCTGTTTTTT.